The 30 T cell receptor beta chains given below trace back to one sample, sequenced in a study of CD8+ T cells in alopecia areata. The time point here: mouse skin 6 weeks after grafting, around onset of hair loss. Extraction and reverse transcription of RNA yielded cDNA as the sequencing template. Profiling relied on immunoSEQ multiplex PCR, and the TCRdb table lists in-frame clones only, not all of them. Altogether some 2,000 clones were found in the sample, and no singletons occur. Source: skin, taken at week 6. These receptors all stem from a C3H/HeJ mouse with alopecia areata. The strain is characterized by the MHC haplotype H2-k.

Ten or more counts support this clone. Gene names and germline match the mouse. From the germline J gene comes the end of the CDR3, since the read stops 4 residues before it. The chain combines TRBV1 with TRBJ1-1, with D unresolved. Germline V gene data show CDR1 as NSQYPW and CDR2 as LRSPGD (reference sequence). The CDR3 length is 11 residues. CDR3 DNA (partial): TGCACCTGCAGTGCAGGGGGA. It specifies CTCSAGG. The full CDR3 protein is CTCSAGGEVFF.

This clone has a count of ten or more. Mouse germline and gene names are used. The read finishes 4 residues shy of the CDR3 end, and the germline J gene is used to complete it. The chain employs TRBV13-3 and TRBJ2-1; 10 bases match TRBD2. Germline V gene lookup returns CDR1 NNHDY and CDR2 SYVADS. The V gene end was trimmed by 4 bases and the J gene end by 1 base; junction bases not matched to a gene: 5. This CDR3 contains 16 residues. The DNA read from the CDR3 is TGTGCCAGCAGTCCTACTGGGGGGGTCAACTATGCT. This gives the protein CASSPTGGVNYA. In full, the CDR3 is CASSPTGGVNYAEQFF.

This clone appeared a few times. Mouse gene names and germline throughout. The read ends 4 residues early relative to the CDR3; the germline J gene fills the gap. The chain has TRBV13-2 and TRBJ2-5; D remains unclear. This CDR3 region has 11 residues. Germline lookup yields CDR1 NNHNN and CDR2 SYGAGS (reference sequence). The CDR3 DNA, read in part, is TGTGCCAGCGGTGATGGGGAC. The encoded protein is CASGDGD. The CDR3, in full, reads CASGDGDTQYF.

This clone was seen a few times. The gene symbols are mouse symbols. The CDR3 loop reads CAASGLGGDTQYF. The covered CDR3 bases are TGTGCCGCCTCGGGACTGGGGGGAGAC. The chain is built from TRBV31 and TRBJ2-5; 12 bases are a match to TRBD2. The sequenced fragment ends 4 residues before the CDR3 boundary, so the rest is inferred from the germline J gene. Germline V CDR1 and CDR2: GKSSPN, SITVG. The CDR3 sequence is 13 residues long. The whole variable domain, remainder taken from reference TRBV31 and TRBJ2-5, is AQTIHQWPVAEIKAVGSPLSLGCTIKGKSSPNLYWYWQATGGTLQQLFYSITVGQVESVVQLNLSASRPKDDQFILSTEKLLLSHSGFYLCAASGLGGDTQYFGPGTRLLVL.

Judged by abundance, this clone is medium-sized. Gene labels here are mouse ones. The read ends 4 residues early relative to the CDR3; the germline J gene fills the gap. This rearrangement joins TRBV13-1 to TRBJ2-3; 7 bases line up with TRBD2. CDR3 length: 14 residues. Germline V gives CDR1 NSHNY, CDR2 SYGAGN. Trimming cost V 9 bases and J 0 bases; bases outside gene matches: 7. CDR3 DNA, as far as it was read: TGTGCCACCTGGACTGGTTTTAGTGCAGAA. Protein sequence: CATWTGFSAE. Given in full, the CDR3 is CATWTGFSAETLYF.

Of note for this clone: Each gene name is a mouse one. CDR3 region: CASGRTGGPYEQYF. The DNA read from the CDR3 is TGTGCCAGCGGGCGGACTGGGGGGCCCTAT. The chain employs TRBV13-2 and TRBJ2-7; 11 positions match TRBD2. From the germline J gene comes the end of the CDR3, since the read stops 4 residues before it. Germline V gene lookup returns CDR1 NNHNN and CDR2 SYGAGS (reference sequence). Trimming took 5 bases from V and 2 from J; bases not matched to a gene: 3. The CDR3 is 14 residues long.

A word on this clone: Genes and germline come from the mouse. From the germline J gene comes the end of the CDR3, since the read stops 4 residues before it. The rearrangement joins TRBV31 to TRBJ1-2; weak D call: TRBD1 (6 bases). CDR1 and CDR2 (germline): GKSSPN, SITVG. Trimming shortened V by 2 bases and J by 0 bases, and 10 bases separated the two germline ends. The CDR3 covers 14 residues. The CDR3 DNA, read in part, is TGTGCCTGGAGTACGGACAGTGCAAACTCC. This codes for CAWSTDSANS. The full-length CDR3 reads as CAWSTDSANSDYTF. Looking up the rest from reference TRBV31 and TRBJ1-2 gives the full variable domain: AQTIHQWPVAEIKAVGSPLSLGCTIKGKSSPNLYWYWQATGGTLQQLFYSITVGQVESVVQLNLSASRPKDDQFILSTEKLLLSHSGFYLCAWSTDSANSDYTFGSGTRLLVI.

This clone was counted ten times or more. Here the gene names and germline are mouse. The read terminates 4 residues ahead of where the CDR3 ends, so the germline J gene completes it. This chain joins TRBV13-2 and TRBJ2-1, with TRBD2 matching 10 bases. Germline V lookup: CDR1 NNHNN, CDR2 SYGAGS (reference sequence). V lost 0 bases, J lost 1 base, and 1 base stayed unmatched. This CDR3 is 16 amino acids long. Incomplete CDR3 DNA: TGTGCCAGCGGTGATGCGGACTGGGGGAACTATGCT. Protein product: CASGDADWGNYA. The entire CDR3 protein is CASGDADWGNYAEQFF.

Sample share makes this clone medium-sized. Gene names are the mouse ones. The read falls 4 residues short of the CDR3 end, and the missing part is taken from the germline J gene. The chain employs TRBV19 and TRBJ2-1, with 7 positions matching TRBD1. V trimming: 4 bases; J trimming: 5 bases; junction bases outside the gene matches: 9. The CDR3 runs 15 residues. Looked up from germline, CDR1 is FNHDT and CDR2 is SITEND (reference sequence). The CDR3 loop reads CASSLYDREDAEQFF. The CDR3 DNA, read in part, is TGTGCCAGCAGTCTCTACGACAGGGAGGATGCT.

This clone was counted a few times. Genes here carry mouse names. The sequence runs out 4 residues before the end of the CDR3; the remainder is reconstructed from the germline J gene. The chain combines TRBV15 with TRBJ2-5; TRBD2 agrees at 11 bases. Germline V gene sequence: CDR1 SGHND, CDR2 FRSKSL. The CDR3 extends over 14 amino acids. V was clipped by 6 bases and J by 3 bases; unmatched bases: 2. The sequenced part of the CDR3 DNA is TGTGCCAGCAGCCGGGACTGGGGGCAAGAC. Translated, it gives CASSRDWGQD. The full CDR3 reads CASSRDWGQDTQYF.

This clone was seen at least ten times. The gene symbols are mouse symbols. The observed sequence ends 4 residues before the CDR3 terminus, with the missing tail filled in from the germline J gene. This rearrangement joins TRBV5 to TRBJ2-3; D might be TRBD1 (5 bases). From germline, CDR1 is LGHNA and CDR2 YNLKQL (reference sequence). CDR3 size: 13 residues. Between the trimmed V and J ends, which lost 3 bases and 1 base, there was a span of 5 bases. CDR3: CASSQTGAETLYF. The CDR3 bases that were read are TGTGCCAGCAGCCAGACAGGTGCAGAA.

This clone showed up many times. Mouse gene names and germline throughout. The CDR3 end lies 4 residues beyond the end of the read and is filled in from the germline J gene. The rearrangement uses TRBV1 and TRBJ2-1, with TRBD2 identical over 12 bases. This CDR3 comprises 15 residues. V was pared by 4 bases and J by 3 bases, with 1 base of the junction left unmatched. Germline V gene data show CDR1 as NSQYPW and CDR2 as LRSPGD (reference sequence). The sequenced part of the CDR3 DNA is TGCACCTGCAGTGGGGGACTGGGGGGCTATGCT. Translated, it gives CTCSGGLGGYA. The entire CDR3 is CTCSGGLGGYAEQFF.

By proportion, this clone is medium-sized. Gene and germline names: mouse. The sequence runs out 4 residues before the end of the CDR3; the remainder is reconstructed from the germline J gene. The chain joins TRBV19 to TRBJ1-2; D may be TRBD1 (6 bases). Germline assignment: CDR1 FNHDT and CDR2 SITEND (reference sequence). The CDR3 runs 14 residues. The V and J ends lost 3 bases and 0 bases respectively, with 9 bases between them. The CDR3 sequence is CASSTGTTNSDYTF. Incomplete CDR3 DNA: TGTGCCAGCAGTACCGGGACAACAAACTCC.

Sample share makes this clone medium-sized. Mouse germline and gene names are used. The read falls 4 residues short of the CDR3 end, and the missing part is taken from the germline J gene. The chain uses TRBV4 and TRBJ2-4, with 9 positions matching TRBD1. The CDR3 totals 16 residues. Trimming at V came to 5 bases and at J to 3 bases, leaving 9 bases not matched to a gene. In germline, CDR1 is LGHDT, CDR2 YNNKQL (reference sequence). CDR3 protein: CASSMGQGRGQNTLYF. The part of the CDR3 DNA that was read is TGTGCCAGCAGCATGGGACAGGGAAGGGGACAAAAC. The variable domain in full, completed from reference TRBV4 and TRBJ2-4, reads ETAVFQTPNYHVTQVGNEVSFNCKQTLGHDTMYWYKQDSKKLLKIMFSYNNKQLIVNETVPRRFSPQSSDKAHLNLRIKSVEPEDSAVYLCASSMGQGRGQNTLYFGAGTRLSVL.

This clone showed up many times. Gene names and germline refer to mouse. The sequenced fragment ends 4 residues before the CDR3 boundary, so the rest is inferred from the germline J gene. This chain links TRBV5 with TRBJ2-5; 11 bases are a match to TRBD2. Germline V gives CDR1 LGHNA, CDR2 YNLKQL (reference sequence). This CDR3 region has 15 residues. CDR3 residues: CASSQEDWGGDTQYF. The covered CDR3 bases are TGTGCCAGCAGCCAAGAAGACTGGGGGGGGGAC.

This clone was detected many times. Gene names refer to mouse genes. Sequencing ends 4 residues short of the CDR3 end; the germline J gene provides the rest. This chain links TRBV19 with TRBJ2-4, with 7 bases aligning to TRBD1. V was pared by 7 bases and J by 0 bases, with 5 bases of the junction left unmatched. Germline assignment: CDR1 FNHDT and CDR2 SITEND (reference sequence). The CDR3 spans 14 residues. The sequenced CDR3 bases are TGTGCCAGCCGGGGACAGCCTAGTCAAAAC. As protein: CASRGQPSQN. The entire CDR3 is CASRGQPSQNTLYF.

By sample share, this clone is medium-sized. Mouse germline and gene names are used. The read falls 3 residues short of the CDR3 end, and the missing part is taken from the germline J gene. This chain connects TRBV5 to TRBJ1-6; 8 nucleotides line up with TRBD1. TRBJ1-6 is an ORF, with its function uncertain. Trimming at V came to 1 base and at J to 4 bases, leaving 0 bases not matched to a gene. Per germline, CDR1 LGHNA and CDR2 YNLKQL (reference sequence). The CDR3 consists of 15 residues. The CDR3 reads CASSQGQGYNSPLYF. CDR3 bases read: TGTGCCAGCAGCCAAGGACAGGGGTATAATTCGCCC.

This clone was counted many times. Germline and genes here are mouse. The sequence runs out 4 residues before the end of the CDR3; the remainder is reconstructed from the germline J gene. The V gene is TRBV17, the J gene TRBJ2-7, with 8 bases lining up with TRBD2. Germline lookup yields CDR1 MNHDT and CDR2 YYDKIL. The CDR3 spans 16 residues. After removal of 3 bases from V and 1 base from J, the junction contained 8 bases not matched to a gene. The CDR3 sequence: CASSSRVGGVSYEQYF. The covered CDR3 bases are TGTGCTAGCAGTAGTAGAGTGGGGGGGGTTTCCTAT.

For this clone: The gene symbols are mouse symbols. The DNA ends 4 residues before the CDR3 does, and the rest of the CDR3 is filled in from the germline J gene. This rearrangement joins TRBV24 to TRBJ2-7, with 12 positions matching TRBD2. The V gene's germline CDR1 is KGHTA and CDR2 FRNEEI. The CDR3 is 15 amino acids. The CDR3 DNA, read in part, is TGTGCCAGCAGTCGGGGACTGGGGGGCCTGTAT. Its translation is CASSRGLGGLY. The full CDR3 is CASSRGLGGLYEQYF.

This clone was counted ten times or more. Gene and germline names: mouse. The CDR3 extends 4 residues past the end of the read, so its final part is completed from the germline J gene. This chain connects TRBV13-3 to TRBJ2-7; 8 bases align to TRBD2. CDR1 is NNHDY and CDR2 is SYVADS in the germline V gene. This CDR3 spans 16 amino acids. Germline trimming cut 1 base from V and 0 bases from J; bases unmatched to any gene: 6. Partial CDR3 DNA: TGTGCCAGCAGTGATTGGCTGGGGGGAACCTCCTAT. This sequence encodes CASSDWLGGTSY. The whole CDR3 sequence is CASSDWLGGTSYEQYF.

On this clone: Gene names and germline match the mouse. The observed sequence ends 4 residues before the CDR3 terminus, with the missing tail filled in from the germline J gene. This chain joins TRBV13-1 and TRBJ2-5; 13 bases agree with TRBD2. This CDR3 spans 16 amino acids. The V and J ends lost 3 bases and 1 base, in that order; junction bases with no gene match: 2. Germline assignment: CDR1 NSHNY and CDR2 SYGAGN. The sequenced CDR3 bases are TGTGCCAGCAGTGTAGGGACTGGGGGGGACCAAGAC. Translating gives CASSVGTGGDQD. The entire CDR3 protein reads CASSVGTGGDQDTQYF.

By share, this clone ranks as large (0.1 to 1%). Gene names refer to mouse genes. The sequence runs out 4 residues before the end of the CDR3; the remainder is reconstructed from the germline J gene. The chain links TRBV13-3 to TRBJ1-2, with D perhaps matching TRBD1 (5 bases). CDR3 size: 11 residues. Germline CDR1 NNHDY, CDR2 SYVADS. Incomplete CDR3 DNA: TGTGCCAGCTCAGGGAAGGCC. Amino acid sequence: CASSGKA. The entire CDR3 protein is CASSGKADYTF.

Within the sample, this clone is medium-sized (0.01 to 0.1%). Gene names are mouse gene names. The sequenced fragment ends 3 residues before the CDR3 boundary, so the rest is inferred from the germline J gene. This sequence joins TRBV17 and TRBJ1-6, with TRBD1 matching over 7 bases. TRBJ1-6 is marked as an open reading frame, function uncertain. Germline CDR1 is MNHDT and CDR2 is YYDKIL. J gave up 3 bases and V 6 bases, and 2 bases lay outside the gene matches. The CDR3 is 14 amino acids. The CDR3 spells CASRPGGYNSPLYF. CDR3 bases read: TGTGCTAGCAGGCCAGGGGGCTATAATTCGCCC.

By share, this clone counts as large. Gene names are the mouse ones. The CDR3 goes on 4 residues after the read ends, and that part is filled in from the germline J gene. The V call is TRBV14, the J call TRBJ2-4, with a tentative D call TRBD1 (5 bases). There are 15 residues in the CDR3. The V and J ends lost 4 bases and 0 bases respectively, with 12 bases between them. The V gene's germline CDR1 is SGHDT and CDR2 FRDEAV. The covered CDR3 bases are TGTGCCAGCAGTATCCCCCGACAGAGTCAAAAC. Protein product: CASSIPRQSQN. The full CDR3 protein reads CASSIPRQSQNTLYF.

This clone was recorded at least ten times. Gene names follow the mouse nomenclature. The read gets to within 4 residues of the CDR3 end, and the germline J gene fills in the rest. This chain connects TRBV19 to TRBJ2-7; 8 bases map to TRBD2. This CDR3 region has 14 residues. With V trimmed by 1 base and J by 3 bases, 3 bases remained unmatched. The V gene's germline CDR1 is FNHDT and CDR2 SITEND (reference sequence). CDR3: CASSIPDWGYEQYF. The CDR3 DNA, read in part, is TGTGCCAGCAGTATACCCGACTGGGGCTAT.

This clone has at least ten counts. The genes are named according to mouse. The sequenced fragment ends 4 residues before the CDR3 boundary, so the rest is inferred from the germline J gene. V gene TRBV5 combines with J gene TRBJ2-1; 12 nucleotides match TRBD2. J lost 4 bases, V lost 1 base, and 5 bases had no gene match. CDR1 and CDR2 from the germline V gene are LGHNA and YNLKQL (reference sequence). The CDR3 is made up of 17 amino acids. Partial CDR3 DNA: TGTGCCAGCAGCCAAGGGGACTGGGGGGCCCTTTATGCT. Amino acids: CASSQGDWGALYA. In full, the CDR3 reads CASSQGDWGALYAEQFF.

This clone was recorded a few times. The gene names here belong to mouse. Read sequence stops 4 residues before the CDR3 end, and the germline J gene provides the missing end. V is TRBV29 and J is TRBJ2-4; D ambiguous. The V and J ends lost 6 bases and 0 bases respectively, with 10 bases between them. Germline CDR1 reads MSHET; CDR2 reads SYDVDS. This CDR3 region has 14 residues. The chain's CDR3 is CASSPRYSQNTLYF. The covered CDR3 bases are TGTGCTAGCAGCCCCAGATATAGTCAAAAC.

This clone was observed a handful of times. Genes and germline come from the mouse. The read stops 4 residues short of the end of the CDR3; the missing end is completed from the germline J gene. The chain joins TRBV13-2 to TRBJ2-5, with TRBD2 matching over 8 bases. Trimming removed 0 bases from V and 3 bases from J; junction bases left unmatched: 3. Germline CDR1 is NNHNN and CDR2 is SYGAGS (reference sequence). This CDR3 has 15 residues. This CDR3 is CASGDVWGGQDTQYF. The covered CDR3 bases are TGTGCCAGCGGTGATGTGTGGGGGGGTCAAGAC.

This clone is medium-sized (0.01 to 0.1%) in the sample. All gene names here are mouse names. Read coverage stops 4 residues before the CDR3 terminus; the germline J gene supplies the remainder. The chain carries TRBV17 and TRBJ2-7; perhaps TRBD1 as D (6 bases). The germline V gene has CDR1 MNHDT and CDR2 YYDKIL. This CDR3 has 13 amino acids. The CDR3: CASSRGGQYEQYF. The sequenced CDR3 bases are TGTGCTAGCAGTAGAGGCGGACAGTAT. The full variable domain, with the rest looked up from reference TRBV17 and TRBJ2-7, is DTTVKQNPRYKLARVGKPVNLICSQTMNHDTMYWYQKKPNQAPKLLLFYYDKILNREADTFEKFQSSRPNNSFCSLYIGSAGLEYSAMYLCASSRGGQYEQYFGPGTRLTVL.

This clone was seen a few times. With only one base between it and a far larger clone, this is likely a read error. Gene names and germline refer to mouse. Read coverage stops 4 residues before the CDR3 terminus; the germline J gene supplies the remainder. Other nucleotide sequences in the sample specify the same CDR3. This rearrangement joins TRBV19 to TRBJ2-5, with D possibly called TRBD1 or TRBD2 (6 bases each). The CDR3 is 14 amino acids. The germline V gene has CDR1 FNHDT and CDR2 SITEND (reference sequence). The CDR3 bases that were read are TGTGCCAGCAGTATAGGGGGGCGCGAAGAC. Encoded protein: CASSIGGRED. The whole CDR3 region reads CASSIGGREDTQYF. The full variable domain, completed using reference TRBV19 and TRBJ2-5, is GGIITQTPKFLIGQEGQKLTLKCQQNFNHDTMYWYRQDSGKGLRLIYYSITENDLQKGDLSEGYDASREKKSSFSLTVTSAQKNEMAVFLCASSIGGREDTQYFGPGTRLLVL.